This T cell receptor beta chain was recovered during a study of beta chain features in type 1 diabetes. Study at large: Healthy donors resembled patients in age, gender and cell yields.

Using CD45RO/CCR7/CD25/CD127/CD95/CD27, CD4+ naive, central memory, regulatory and stem cell-like memory cells were sorted. The investigators reverse transcribed all of the isolated RNA, so they sequenced expressed TCRB transcripts. The method was immunoSEQ multiplex PCR; TCRdb's version includes in-frame clones alone and lacks a portion of them. The sample consists of over 120,000 clones, about a tenth of them appearing once. This clone turned up a few times. Its antigen is as yet unknown. CDR1 and CDR2 from the germline V gene are MNHEY and SVGAGI. V was shortened by 6 bases and J by 7 bases, with 18 bases between the two germline ends. The CDR3 spans 15 residues. General study findings and limits: A pattern of fewer insertions and more deletions at VDJ junctions was seen in type 1 diabetes patients.

The receptor's source is a man aged 18 to 29 in good health. This chain uses TRBV6-5 with TRBJ1-4, with a tentative D call TRBD1 (5 bases). Sequenced: central memory CD4+ T cells from blood. This chain's CDR3 is CASRRRTSLSEKLFF. CDR3 DNA: TGTGCCAGCAGACGCCGGACATCGCTAAGTGAAAAACTGTTTTTT.